The rows below give T cell receptor beta chains drawn from one sample of a study of shared clonotypes between healthy human individuals. Here immunoSEQ multiplex PCR was the method, and the copy in TCRdb shows in-frame clones only, minus some. The sample carries around 330,000 clones, around 72% recorded once. Material: memory CD4+ T cells sorted from blood. Every receptor here comes from a man under 40 in good health. Each CDR3 is given with its conserved first and last residue.

j_call | v_call | cdr3_length | cdr3_aa
TRBJ1-5 | TRBV5-4 | 17 | CASSLDRDRSSNQPQHF
TRBJ2-5 | TRBV5-1 | 16 | CASSLVQREIQETQYF
TRBJ1-1 | TRBV14 | 14 | CASSQNGRWTEAFF
TRBJ2-5 | TRBV25-1 | 16 | CASSEPSGREWKTQYF
TRBJ2-5 | TRBV2 | 14 | CASSENGGQETQYF
TRBJ1-2 | TRBV5-5 | 13 | CASSSDGYYGYTF
TRBJ2-7 | TRBV5-1 | 14 | CASSWTDYPYEQYF
TRBJ2-1 | TRBV7-9 | 15 | CASSPGRSSYNEQFF
TRBJ2-7 | TRBV9 | 15 | CASSGAGGYTYEQYF
TRBJ2-3 | TRBV5-1 | 15 | CASSRTGTGQDTQYF
TRBJ2-7 | TRBV7-9 | 15 | CASSPGAGATYEQYF
TRBJ2-1 | TRBV7-3 | 13 | CASSSDPSNEQFF
TRBJ1-5 | TRBV5-6 | 14 | CASSSGQGGQPQHF
TRBJ2-5 | TRBV2 | 18 | CASRVWGLASANQETQYF
TRBJ1-1 | TRBV28 | 12 | CASRVGTPQAFF
TRBJ2-7 | TRBV7-8 | 15 | CASSLQAGAGYEQYF
TRBJ2-6 | TRBV2 | 16 | CASSGLARSGANVLTF
TRBJ2-7 | TRBV5-6 | 15 | CASSLGGTGHYEQYF
TRBJ2-1 | TRBV5-1 | 17 | CASSSQAGGSPINEQFF
TRBJ1-1 | TRBV7-9 | 14 | CASSLRELNTEAFF
TRBJ2-1 | TRBV7-2 | 14 | CASSPGLAGVEQFF
TRBJ1-1 | TRBV2 | 13 | CASKGRVNTEAFF